The 12 T cell receptor beta chains presented below share a single source sample, sequenced in a study of T-cell memory formation after mild COVID-19 (TCRdb year 2021). The method was 5' RACE. Sequencing took place on an Illumina NovaSeq 6000. TCRdb reworked the public reads: Q25 trimming with fastp, MiXCR clone assembly, productive beta chains retained. Rows with a matching CDR3 protein are joined into one entry that keeps the most common DNA and genes. Present in this sample are about 190,000 distinct CDR3 sequences, approximately 20% of which were seen just once. Together, the top ten hold 2.4% of the sample. Sequenced input: PBMCs or a T cell subset sorted from them (not recorded which). The source is an adult woman who had mild COVID-19 (a few samples of this study predate the infection). The sample titles of this study are shuffled in the database, so cell type and time point are left out; the donor was told from shared clones.

The rearrangement joins TRBV2 to TRBJ2-2, with D uncertain. The germline V gene has CDR1 SNHLY and CDR2 FYNNEI. The CDR3 loop spans 12 amino acids. V lost 6 bases and J 2 bases, leaving 4 bases between the germline ends. The CDR3 here is CASRFNTGELFF. The DNA of the CDR3 is TGTGCCAGCAGGTTCAACACCGGGGAGCTGTTTTTT.

V and J are TRBV29-1 and TRBJ1-3, with 8 bases aligning to TRBD1. J lost 4 bases, V lost 5 bases, and 7 bases had no gene match. Germline assignment: CDR1 SQVTM and CDR2 ANQGSEA. The length of the CDR3 is 14 residues. In nucleotides, the CDR3 is TGCAGCGTTTACACCGGGACAGGCGGAAACACCATATATTTT. The encoded protein is CSVYTGTGGNTIYF.

This clonotype was observed a few times. CDR3 sequence (DNA): TGCAGTGTTCCCAGCGCGACGAACCAGTTCTTC. Translation: CSVPSATNQFF. The rearrangement joins TRBV20-1 to TRBJ2-1; D is unclear. CDR3 length: 11 residues. V gave up 7 bases and J gave up 13 bases, with 17 bases separating them. CDR1 is DFQATT, CDR2 SNEGSKA, per germline (reference sequence).

The chain links TRBV7-2 to TRBJ2-3; D gene uncertain. Germline V gives CDR1 SGHTA, CDR2 FQGNSA. V was cut by 5 bases and J by 3 bases, with 9 bases left in between. This CDR3 is 13 amino acids long. CDR3 DNA: TGTGCCAGCAGCGGGGTCGTTACAGATACGCAGTATTTT. Its translation is CASSGVVTDTQYF. The variable domain in full, completed from reference TRBV7-2 and TRBJ2-3, reads GAGVSQSPSNKVTEKGKDVELRCDPISGHTALYWYRQSLGQGLEFLIYFQGNSAPDKSGLPSDRFSAERTGGSVSTLTIQRTQQEDSAVYLCASSGVVTDTQYFGPGTRLTVL.

This clonotype was recorded at least ten times. The V gene is TRBV15, the J gene TRBJ1-6; no reliable D call. Germline lookup yields CDR1 LNHNV and CDR2 YYDKDF (reference sequence). V was pared by 0 bases and J by 8 bases, with 5 bases between. This CDR3 spans 13 amino acids. The chain's CDR3 is CATSRDQDSPLHF. CDR3 sequence (DNA): TGTGCCACCAGCAGAGATCAGGATTCACCCCTCCACTTT.

The V call is TRBV5-4, the J call TRBJ2-3; D may be TRBD2 (5 bases). V was cut by 0 bases and J by 5 bases, with 7 bases left in between. The CDR3 loop spans 13 amino acids. The V gene's germline CDR1 is SGHNT and CDR2 YYREEE (reference sequence). The DNA of the CDR3 is TGTGCCAGCAGCTTGGGGACTCAAGATACGCAGTATTTT. Its protein product is CASSLGTQDTQYF.

This clonotype was seen ten or more times. The chain joins TRBV5-1 to TRBJ2-5; D possibly corresponds to TRBD1 (6 bases). Trimming pared 4 bases from V and 8 bases from J, leaving 24 bases between. The length of the CDR3 is 16 residues. The V gene's germline CDR1 is SGHRS and CDR2 YFSETQ. CDR3 loop: CASSKDRLTVGDTQYF. As DNA, the CDR3 is TGCGCCAGCAGCAAAGACAGGTTAACAGTTGGGGATACCCAGTACTTC.

The genes are TRBV12-3 or TRBV12-4 and TRBJ2-3; the match to TRBD2 covers 11 bases. The J segment lost 3 bases and the V segment lost 2 bases, leaving 4 bases of the junction unmatched. This CDR3 has 16 amino acids. In nucleotides, the CDR3 is TGTGCCAGCAGTTTATGGGTAGCGGGGGGGACAGATACGCAGTATTTT. Translation: CASSLWVAGGTDTQYF.

This clonotype has only a few counts. V is TRBV12-3 or TRBV12-4 and J is TRBJ1-3; possible D gene TRBD1, 5 bases. The CDR3 has 16 amino acids. Trimming pared 7 bases from V and 0 bases from J, leaving 16 bases between. This CDR3 reads CASTRDVQYSGNTIYF. The CDR3 DNA is TGTGCCAGCACTCGGGACGTCCAATACTCTGGAAACACCATATATTTT.

V is TRBV12-3 or TRBV12-4 and J is TRBJ2-5; TRBD2 matches at 8 bases. This CDR3 comprises 15 residues. Trimming took 4 bases from V and 5 from J; bases not matched to a gene: 9. The CDR3 sequence is CASSSLRGGTETQYF. CDR3 nucleotides: TGTGCCAGCAGTTCCCTCCGGGGGGGCACGGAGACCCAGTACTTC.

Ten or more counts support this clonotype. The J gene is TRBJ2-3, the V gene TRBV12-3 or TRBV12-4; 15 positions agree with TRBD2. This CDR3 is built from 17 residues. Losses at the gene ends were 8 bases for V and 6 bases for J; bases not matched to a gene: 12. Here the CDR3 DNA reads TGTGCCAGCCGAAAATGGACTAGCGGGAGGGCAAGTGATACGCAGTATTTT. This encodes CASRKWTSGRASDTQYF.

This clonotype appeared a few times. The J gene is TRBJ2-1, the V gene TRBV7-2; TRBD2 matches 10 bases. Germline CDR1 is SGHTA and CDR2 is FQGNSA. Trimming at V came to 0 bases and at J to 10 bases, leaving 6 bases not matched to a gene. The CDR3 runs 15 residues. DNA for the CDR3: TGTGCCAGCAGCTTAGCTTGGACTAGCGGCGAGGAGCAGTTCTTC. Protein sequence: CASSLAWTSGEEQFF.